Below, 7 T cell receptor beta chains from the same sample are listed, as sequenced in a study of CD8 T cells in ankylosing spondylitis. TCRdb itself ran the 5' RACE reads through MiXCR, one entry per CDR3 protein. The sample lists some 140,000 distinct CDR3 sequences, roughly an eighth occurring once. Sequenced material: blood, either unsorted or a sorted T cell fraction (not recorded which). Receptor source: a female donor with ankylosing spondylitis or in good health (not recorded which).

Many counts were recorded for this clonotype. The chain has TRBV5-1 and TRBJ2-7; D not resolved. The CDR3 has 13 residues. V shed 3 bases and J shed 0 bases, with 7 bases lying between them. The germline V gene has CDR1 SGHRS and CDR2 YFSETQ. CDR3 DNA sequence: TGCGCCAGCAGCTCGGGCCCCTCCTACGAGCAGTACTTC. Protein: CASSSGPSYEQYF.

The V call is TRBV5-1, the J call TRBJ1-2; no firm D call. V lost 2 bases to trimming and J lost 8 bases, with 22 bases between them. The germline V gene has CDR1 SGHRS and CDR2 YFSETQ. The CDR3 length is 16 residues. Here the CDR3 DNA reads TGCGCCAGCAGCTTTGTCGTTCAAGGGTCCAGAGGAGGCTACACCTTC. Its protein product is CASSFVVQGSRGGYTF.

This clonotype was seen ten or more times. The genes are TRBV9 and TRBJ2-7, with D perhaps matching TRBD1 or TRBD2 (5 bases each). This CDR3 comprises 12 residues. V lost 3 bases to trimming and J lost 6 bases, with 10 bases between them. Germline V gene sequence: CDR1 SGDLS, CDR2 YYNGEE. The CDR3: CASSAPGSEQYF. Here the CDR3 DNA reads TGTGCCAGCAGCGCCCCAGGGAGCGAGCAGTACTTC.

This clonotype showed up many times. The genes are TRBV12-3 or TRBV12-4 and TRBJ1-2, with 8 nucleotides matching TRBD1. This CDR3 spans 14 amino acids. V gave up 3 bases and J gave up 4 bases; unmatched junction bases: 4. The CDR3 is CASSFQGASYGYTF. The CDR3 bases are TGTGCCAGCAGTTTTCAGGGGGCGAGCTATGGCTACACCTTC.

This clonotype has a handful of counts. The chain is built from TRBV11-1 and TRBJ2-1; 13 bases map to TRBD2. Germline V gene lookup returns CDR1 SGHAT and CDR2 FQDESV (reference sequence). The ends lost 5 bases at V and 6 bases at J; junction bases unmatched: 7. The CDR3 loop spans 16 amino acids. The CDR3 DNA follows: TGTGCCAGCAGCGGCGGGACTAGCGGGATGGGCAATGAGCAGTTCTTC. Protein: CASSGGTSGMGNEQFF. Drawing the rest from reference TRBV11-1 and TRBJ2-1, the complete variable domain is EAEVAQSPRYKITEKSQAVAFWCDPISGHATLYWYRQILGQGPELLVQFQDESVVDDSQLPKDRFSAERLKGVDSTLKIQPAELGDSAMYLCASSGGTSGMGNEQFFGPGTRLTVL.

This clonotype was seen at least ten times. This sequence joins TRBV12-3 or TRBV12-4 and TRBJ1-3; unclear D gene. V lost 6 bases, J lost 0 bases, and 12 bases lay in between. This CDR3 spans 15 amino acids. The CDR3 sequence is CASSSAAISGNTIYF. DNA of the CDR3: TGTGCCAGCAGCTCCGCAGCGATCTCTGGAAACACCATATATTTT.

This chain uses TRBV7-8 with TRBJ2-2, with 8 nucleotides matching TRBD1. J lost 5 bases, V lost 6 bases, and 11 bases had no gene match. The CDR3 contains 16 residues. Germline lookup yields CDR1 SGHVS and CDR2 FQNEAQ. CDR3 amino acids: CASRQTGVGRTGELFF. The CDR3 DNA reads as TGTGCCAGCAGGCAGACAGGGGTGGGGAGAACCGGGGAGCTGTTTTTT.